The 11 T cell receptor beta chains given below trace back to one sample, sequenced in a study of T cells after posttransplantation cyclophosphamide. The data were produced by immunoSEQ multiplex PCR, yet TCRdb's version contains in-frame clones alone and is incomplete. The data contain approximately 3,800 clones, about 81% of them singletons. A marrow graft followed busulfan-fludarabine conditioning, with cyclophosphamide on days +3 and +4. The sample was PBMCs, taken after an allogeneic stem cell transplant with post-transplant cyclophosphamide. The source is a female patient aged 50 to 60 who received an allogeneic stem cell transplant from a related donor, was CMV-positive, and had no GVHD. Some T cells may trace back to the graft donor.

The rearrangement joins TRBV7-6 to TRBJ2-3, with D uncertain. The CDR3 has 13 amino acids. Looked up from germline, CDR1 is SGHVS and CDR2 is FNYEAQ. Trimming cost V 3 bases and J 4 bases, with 8 bases left between them. The CDR3 loop reads CASSFRAPDTQYF. The CDR3 nucleotides read TGTGCCAGCAGCTTCCGCGCTCCAGATACGCAGTATTTT. Based on the CDR3 plus reference TRBV7-6 and TRBJ2-3, the full variable domain is GAGVSQSPRYKVTKRGQDVALRCDPISGHVSLYWYRQALGQGPEFLTYFNYEAQQDKSGLPNDRFSAERPEGSISTLTIQRTEQRDSAMYRCASSFRAPDTQYFGPGTRLTVL.

The chain couples TRBV27 to TRBJ2-5, with 7 bases fitting TRBD2. Germline CDR1 MNHEY, CDR2 SMNVEV (reference sequence). The CDR3 loop spans 15 amino acids. With V trimmed by 3 bases and J by 7 bases, 11 bases remained unmatched. The CDR3 nucleotides are TGTGCCAGCAGTTTGGGAGCGGGGCCCGGGATGACCCAGTACTTC. This encodes CASSLGAGPGMTQYF.

This clone was seen a handful of times. The CDR3 spells CASSRSYEQYF. CDR3 nucleotide sequence: TGTGCCAGCAGCCGCTCCTACGAGCAGTACTTC. The chain has TRBV5-6 and TRBJ2-7, with D uncertain. Germline V lookup: CDR1 SGHDT, CDR2 YYEEEE. This CDR3 region has 11 residues. The V gene lost 4 bases and the J gene lost 0 bases, with 2 bases spanning the gap.

The rearrangement uses TRBV19 and TRBJ1-4; 7 bases are shared with TRBD1. The CDR3 consists of 14 residues. The V gene's germline CDR1 is LNHDA and CDR2 SQIVND (reference sequence). Trimming at V came to 8 bases and at J to 8 bases, leaving 11 bases not matched to a gene. The CDR3 spells CASRPTGEEEKLFF. The CDR3 DNA sequence: TGTGCCAGTCGACCTACAGGGGAGGAGGAAAAACTGTTTTTT.

The chain has TRBV5-1 and TRBJ2-7, with TRBD2 matching 11 bases. The CDR3 has 14 residues. Germline CDR1 and CDR2: SGHRS and YFSETQ. The V segment lost 3 bases and the J segment 4 bases; nucleotides outside the gene matches: 3. CDR3 sequence: CASSSSGGNYEQYF. The CDR3 DNA reads TGCGCCAGCAGCTCTAGCGGGGGGAATTACGAGCAGTACTTC.

V is TRBV5-4 and J is TRBJ2-3; the match to TRBD2 covers 9 bases. CDR3 length equals 16 residues. Germline V lookup: CDR1 SGHNT, CDR2 YYREEE (reference sequence). The V gene end was trimmed by 4 bases and the J gene end by 2 bases; junction bases not matched to a gene: 8. The CDR3 DNA is TGTGCCAGCAGCCTAGCGGGACTAGCCCACACAGATACGCAGTATTTT. Protein sequence: CASSLAGLAHTDTQYF. Based on the CDR3 plus reference TRBV5-4 and TRBJ2-3, the full variable domain is ETGVTQSPTHLIKTRGQQVTLRCSSQSGHNTVSWYQQALGQGPQFIFQYYREEENGRGNFPPRFSGLQFPNYSSELNVNALELDDSALYLCASSLAGLAHTDTQYFGPGTRLTVL.

The CDR3 DNA follows: TGTGCCAGTAGTGATGCGGCAGGGGTTCTTAGCAATCAGCCCCAGCATTTT. It codes for CASSDAAGVLSNQPQHF. The chain links TRBV19 to TRBJ1-5; a possible D gene is TRBD1 (6 bases). The germline V gene encodes CDR1 LNHDA and CDR2 SQIVND (reference sequence). V dropped 5 bases and J dropped 0 bases, with 17 bases sitting between them. The CDR3 loop spans 17 amino acids.

The chain uses TRBV5-1 and TRBJ1-5; maybe TRBD1 (6 bases). Germline V gives CDR1 SGHRS, CDR2 YFSETQ. V lost 4 bases to trimming and J lost 8 bases, with 19 bases between them. This CDR3 has 15 residues. The CDR3 protein is CASSPSVQGWEPQHF. The CDR3, as DNA: TGCGCCAGCAGCCCCAGCGTACAGGGTTGGGAGCCCCAGCATTTT.

The V and J genes are TRBV5-1 and TRBJ1-1; D perhaps matches TRBD1 (6 bases). This CDR3 has 17 amino acids. V lost 2 bases and J 5 bases, leaving 22 bases between the germline ends. Germline lookup yields CDR1 SGHRS and CDR2 YFSETQ. The CDR3 region is CASSFQPPGQGQTEAFF. CDR3 coding DNA: TGCGCCAGCAGCTTCCAACCACCAGGGCAGGGACAAACTGAAGCTTTCTTT.

The CDR3 region has the DNA TGTGCCAGCAGTGAAGCTCTAGAATCTGAGCAGTTCTTC. It is translated as CASSEALESEQFF. The chain combines TRBV6-1 with TRBJ2-1; D is ambiguous. Germline V gives CDR1 MNHNS, CDR2 SASEGT. The V and J ends lost 0 bases and 9 bases respectively, with 9 bases between them. The CDR3 has 13 residues.

The chain combines TRBV7-2 with TRBJ2-5; a weak D match, TRBD2 (7 bases). Trimming removed 8 bases at V and 2 bases at J, with 12 bases between. The CDR3 totals 13 residues. Germline V lookup: CDR1 SGHTA, CDR2 FQGNSA. CDR3 sequence: CASGGAQQETQYF. CDR3 bases: TGTGCCAGCGGGGGGGCCCAACAAGAGACCCAGTACTTC.